This T cell receptor (beta chain) was captured in a study of human T cells and chemical hapten exposure. The time point: pre-sensitization, week 0. Documented treatment: therapeutic diphenylcyclopropenone sensitization with weekly scalp DPC. The study extracted total RNA from unfractionated whole blood. Blood collection took place prior to placing each patch test. With respect to this clonotype: What it recognizes is unknown.

Study results and limitations: PT1 expanded TCR counts and patch test score were linked, and their correlation was positive. Donors in the study had alopecia, meaning their immune response may differ from healthy people's. High-frequency TCRs, those above 1 in 1000, stayed the same after DPC sensitization.

TCRdb analysed the RACE reads with MiXCR anew, one entry per CDR3 protein. Here the sample spans tens of thousands of distinct CDR3 sequences, about 9.3% being singletons. The CDR3 has 12 residues. V dropped 6 bases and J dropped 7 bases, with 15 bases sitting between them. The V gene's germline CDR1 is SQVTM and CDR2 ANQGSEA. The TCR originated in a man aged 50-59 years with alopecia areata. Some clones in this sample may be carry-over from other donors' samples. The rearrangement uses TRBV29-1 and TRBJ2-5; tentative D call: TRBD2 (5 bases). Sequencing was performed on whole blood, taken in connection with sensitization to the hapten diphenylcyclopropenone (DPC). CDR3 sequence reads: CSVGPTGRTQYF. In DNA, the CDR3 is TGCAGCGTCGGACCGACGGGGAGGACCCAGTACTTC.